These 10 T cell receptor beta chains share one sample of origin, sequenced in a study of shared clonotypes between healthy human individuals. Data came from immunoSEQ multiplex PCR; TCRdb stores just in-frame clones and leaves some out. The table records more than 1.2 million clones, just under 99% of them present only once. Specimen: naive CD4+ T cells sorted from blood. Subset: CD45RA+ positively selected. The receptors stem from a young man in good health.

This chain links TRBV11-2 with TRBJ2-7; D gene ambiguous. Germline V lookup: CDR1 SGHAT, CDR2 FQNNGV. V dropped 3 bases and J dropped 4 bases, with 7 bases sitting between them. The CDR3 covers 12 residues. The CDR3 DNA follows: TGTGCCAGCAGCTTTAGTGTGTACGAGCAGTACTTC. It is translated as CASSFSVYEQYF.

J is TRBJ2-7 and V is TRBV19, with 10 bases matching TRBD2. The CDR3 runs 14 residues. J gave up 3 bases and V 6 bases, and 5 bases lay outside the gene matches. Germline CDR1 LNHDA, CDR2 SQIVND (reference sequence). Here the CDR3 DNA reads TGTGCCAGTAGCCTTAGCGGGAGGATCTACGAGCAGTACTTC. This sequence encodes CASSLSGRIYEQYF. Full variable domain (rest looked up from reference TRBV19 and TRBJ2-7): DGGITQSPKYLFRKEGQNVTLSCEQNLNHDAMYWYRQDPGQGLRLIYYSQIVNDFQKGDIAEGYSVSREKKESFPLTVTSAQKNPTAFYLCASSLSGRIYEQYFGPGTRLTVT.

The V call is TRBV2, the J call TRBJ2-1; 9 nucleotides align to TRBD1. CDR3 length: 16 amino acids. The V and J ends lost 8 bases and 2 bases, in that order; junction bases with no gene match: 10. The germline gives CDR1 SNHLY, CDR2 FYNNEI. CDR3 region: CASRIPGQGTYNEQFF. CDR3 in DNA: TGTGCCAGCCGTATACCGGGACAGGGTACCTACAATGAGCAGTTCTTC. The entire variable domain, with the rest obtained from reference TRBV2 and TRBJ2-1, is as follows: EPEVTQTPSHQVTQMGQEVILRCVPISNHLYFYWYRQILGQKVEFLVSFYNNEISEKSEIFDDQFSVERPDGSNFTLKIRSTKLEDSAMYFCASRIPGQGTYNEQFFGPGTRLTVL.

Worth noting for this clone: This CDR3 is also generated by other DNA sequences in the sample. The chain uses TRBV12-5 and TRBJ2-1, with 9 nucleotides matching TRBD1. The germline V gene has CDR1 LGHNT and CDR2 FRNRAP. The CDR3 extends over 15 amino acids. With 2 bases clipped from V and 2 bases from J, the junction kept 1 base outside the gene matches. The CDR3 spells CASGLTGGPYNEQFF. Written as DNA, the CDR3 is TGTGCTAGTGGTTTGACAGGGGGCCCCTACAATGAGCAGTTCTTC.

V is TRBV19 and J is TRBJ2-1; 7 bases align to TRBD1. Per the germline V gene, CDR1 is LNHDA and CDR2 is SQIVND (reference sequence). The CDR3 spans 16 residues. Losses at the gene ends were 7 bases for V and 5 bases for J; bases not matched to a gene: 14. CDR3 nucleotide sequence: TGTGCCAGTAAACCCTCAGGACAGGATCGGCACAATGAGCAGTTCTTC. It yields the protein CASKPSGQDRHNEQFF.

The count of this clone is one. The genes are TRBV7-9 and TRBJ2-7, with D perhaps TRBD2 (5 bases). The V and J ends lost 3 bases and 2 bases respectively, with 17 bases between them. CDR1 is SEHNR and CDR2 is FQNEAQ in the germline V gene (reference sequence). This CDR3 comprises 16 residues. CDR3 DNA: TGTGCCAGCAGCTTCCTCGGGATAGTGAGGCCCTACGAGCAGTACTTC. This encodes CASSFLGIVRPYEQYF. The variable domain in full, with the rest retrieved from reference TRBV7-9 and TRBJ2-7, is DTGVSQNPRHKITKRGQNVTFRCDPISEHNRLYWYRQTLGQGPEFLTYFQNEAQLEKSRLLSDRFSAERPKGSFSTLEIQRTEQGDSAMYLCASSFLGIVRPYEQYFGPGTRLTVT.

This chain connects TRBV5-4 to TRBJ2-7; TRBD2 might be the D (5 bases). CDR3 length equals 12 residues. Between the trimmed V and J ends, which lost 2 bases and 7 bases, there was a span of 10 bases. Looked up from germline, CDR1 is SGHNT and CDR2 is YYREEE (reference sequence). This chain's CDR3 is CASSFKTGEQYF. As DNA, the CDR3 is TGTGCCAGCAGCTTTAAGACGGGGGAGCAGTACTTC.

The chain carries TRBV5-4 and TRBJ2-7; D perhaps matches TRBD2 (5 bases). CDR1 SGHNT and CDR2 YYREEE come from the germline V gene (reference sequence). V was trimmed by 4 bases and J by 0 bases, leaving 14 bases between them. This CDR3 comprises 15 residues. CDR3: CASSLAGQSSYEQYF. For the CDR3, the DNA is TGTGCCAGCAGCCTGGCGGGCCAGAGCTCCTACGAGCAGTACTTC.

The J gene is TRBJ2-5, the V gene TRBV7-9; no clear D. Germline lookup yields CDR1 SEHNR and CDR2 FQNEAQ (reference sequence). The CDR3 has 13 amino acids. V lost 1 base, J lost 9 bases, and 12 bases lay in between. The CDR3 bases are TGTGCCAGCAGCTTAGGGGTCGATAAGGCCCAGTACTTC. It codes for CASSLGVDKAQYF.

V usage is TRBV2 and J usage is TRBJ2-7; possibly TRBD2 for D (6 bases). Germline CDR1 and CDR2: SNHLY and FYNNEI. CDR3 size: 12 residues. V was shortened by 8 bases and J by 3 bases, with 11 bases between the two germline ends. Here the CDR3 reads CASAPRDYEQYF. The CDR3 coding sequence is TGTGCCAGCGCCCCGCGGGACTACGAGCAGTACTTC.